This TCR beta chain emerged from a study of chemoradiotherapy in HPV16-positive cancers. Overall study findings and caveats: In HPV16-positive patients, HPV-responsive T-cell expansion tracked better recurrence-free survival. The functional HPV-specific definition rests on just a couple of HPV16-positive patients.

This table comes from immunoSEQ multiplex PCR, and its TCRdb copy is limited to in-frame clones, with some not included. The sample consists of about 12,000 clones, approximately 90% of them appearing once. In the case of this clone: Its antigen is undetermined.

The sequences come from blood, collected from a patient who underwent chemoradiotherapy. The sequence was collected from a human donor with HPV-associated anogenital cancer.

This CDR3 is CAISESWTANQPQHF. CDR3 bases: TGTGCCATCAGTGAGTCGTGGACAGCCAATCAGCCCCAGCATTTT. The rearrangement links TRBV10-3 to TRBJ1-5; D may be TRBD1 (6 bases). Germline V gives CDR1 ENHRY, CDR2 SYGVKD. CDR3 length equals 15 residues. The germline V and J ends were trimmed by 0 bases and 3 bases, with 9 bases remaining between them.